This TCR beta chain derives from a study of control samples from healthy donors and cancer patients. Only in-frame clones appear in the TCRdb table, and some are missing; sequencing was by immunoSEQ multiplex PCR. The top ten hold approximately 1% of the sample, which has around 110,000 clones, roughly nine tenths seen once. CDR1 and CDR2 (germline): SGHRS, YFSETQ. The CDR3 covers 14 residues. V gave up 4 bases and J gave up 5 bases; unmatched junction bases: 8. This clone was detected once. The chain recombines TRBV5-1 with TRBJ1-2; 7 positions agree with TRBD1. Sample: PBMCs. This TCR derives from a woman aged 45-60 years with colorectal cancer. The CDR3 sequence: CASSPLQGPYGYTF. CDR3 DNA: TGCGCCAGCAGCCCTTTACAGGGGCCGTATGGCTACACCTTC.